These 21 T cell receptor beta chains originate from one sample sequenced in a study of T cells after yellow fever vaccination. TCRdb redid the calling of the 5' RACE reads with MiXCR, one entry per CDR3 protein. Of 150,000 to 200,000 distinct CDR3 sequences in the sample, roughly 9.6% are singletons; the top ten hold around 34%. Sequencing was performed on CD8+ T cells sorted from PBMCs, taken 15 days after the yellow fever booster vaccination. These receptors all stem from a man younger than 35 who received the YFV17D yellow fever vaccine.

This clonotype was recorded a few times. CDR3 coding DNA: TGTGCCAGCAGCTCCACGGGGTGGGCTGAAGCTTTCTTT. Protein sequence: CASSSTGWAEAFF. The chain joins TRBV9 to TRBJ1-1; no reliable D call. This CDR3 contains 13 residues. Trimming shortened V by 4 bases and J by 6 bases, and 13 bases separated the two germline ends. Germline values: CDR1 SGDLS, CDR2 YYNGEE. Full variable domain (missing parts from reference TRBV9 and TRBJ1-1): DSGVTQTPKHLITATGQRVTLRCSPRSGDLSVYWYQQSLDQGLQFLIQYYNGEERAKGNILERFSAQQFPDLHSELNLSSLELGDSALYFCASSSTGWAEAFFGQGTRLTVV.

This clonotype was seen a few times. The genes are TRBV9 and TRBJ2-3, with D maybe TRBD1 (8 bases). Per the germline V gene, CDR1 is SGDLS and CDR2 is YYNGEE. With 4 bases removed from V and 6 bases from J, the gap between germline ends came to 12 bases. This CDR3 is 13 amino acids long. CDR3 in DNA: TGTGCCAGCAGCACAGGGGGGGAGGATACGCAGTATTTT. Translation: CASSTGGEDTQYF.

This clonotype appeared a few times. This chain connects TRBV7-9 to TRBJ2-3, with D possibly TRBD2 on 5 matching bases. CDR1 is SEHNR and CDR2 is FQNEAQ in the germline V gene (reference sequence). V lost 5 bases and J lost 0, with 15 bases in between. The CDR3 has 16 residues. The CDR3 spells CASSPSTGSSTDTQYF. The CDR3 DNA reads as TGTGCCAGCAGCCCATCGACGGGGTCTAGCACAGATACGCAGTATTTT. Variable domain in full (rest from reference TRBV7-9 and TRBJ2-3): DTGVSQNPRHKITKRGQNVTFRCDPISEHNRLYWYRQTLGQGPEFLTYFQNEAQLEKSRLLSDRFSAERPKGSFSTLEIQRTEQGDSAMYLCASSPSTGSSTDTQYFGPGTRLTVL.

In this sample, this clonotype turned up a few times. A much bigger clone sits one base away, suggesting this may be a read error. The rearrangement links TRBV27 to TRBJ1-1, with 8 bases that match TRBD1. The CDR3 extends over 16 amino acids. Germline V gene sequence: CDR1 MNHEY, CDR2 SMNVEV (reference sequence). CDR3: CASSPARRDRNSEAFF. CDR3 coding DNA: TGTGCCAGCAGCCCCGCCCGCCGGGACAGGAACTCTGAAGCTTTCTTT.

V gene TRBV6-6 combines with J gene TRBJ1-6, with D tentatively TRBD1 (6 bases). Germline-derived CDR1 and CDR2 are MNHNY and SVGAGI (reference sequence). The CDR3 loop spans 14 amino acids. Trimming took 4 bases from V and 6 from J, leaving 10 bases between them. CDR3 in DNA: TGTGCCAGCAGTTTCAGGGGTATTAATTCACCCCTCCACTTT. This gives the protein CASSFRGINSPLHF.

V usage is TRBV7-2 and J usage is TRBJ2-5; D is uncertain. The CDR3 spans 12 residues. The V and J ends lost 4 bases and 4 bases respectively, with 7 bases between them. Germline values: CDR1 SGHTA, CDR2 FQGNSA. The chain's CDR3 is CASSYVGETQYF. As DNA, the CDR3 is TGTGCCAGCAGCTATGTAGGAGAGACCCAGTACTTC.

Only a few counts were recorded for this clonotype. The chain is built from TRBV27 and TRBJ2-7; TRBD2 matches 14 bases. From germline, CDR1 is MNHEY and CDR2 SMNVEV (reference sequence). V was pared by 6 bases and J by 6 bases, with 22 bases of the junction left unmatched. CDR3 length equals 20 residues. The CDR3 DNA follows: TGTGCCAGCAGCCCACGCGCCGGGACTAGCGGGGGCACGCCGTGGGGCGAGCAGTACTTC. As protein: CASSPRAGTSGGTPWGEQYF.

This chain connects TRBV7-9 to TRBJ1-2; D might be TRBD1 (5 bases). The length of the CDR3 is 13 residues. Germline V CDR1 and CDR2: SEHNR, FQNEAQ (reference sequence). V was shortened by 5 bases and J by 8 bases, with 15 bases between the two germline ends. This chain's CDR3 is CASSPPGLTGYTF. The CDR3 DNA follows: TGTGCCAGCAGCCCACCGGGGCTGACGGGCTACACCTTC.

This clonotype has just a few counts. The chain carries TRBV6-5 and TRBJ1-2, with 8 bases lining up with TRBD1. The CDR3 covers 14 residues. V lost 8 bases to trimming and J lost 7 bases; unmatched junction nucleotides: 12. Germline V gene data show CDR1 as MNHEY and CDR2 as SVGAGI. CDR3 coding DNA: TGTGCCAGCGCAGGGGGCGGGTACGAGGCTGGCTACACCTTC. Residues: CASAGGGYEAGYTF.

This clonotype was counted at least ten times. The chain combines TRBV7-9 with TRBJ1-1; D is possibly TRBD1 (6 bases). The CDR3 is 12 residues long. Germline lookup yields CDR1 SEHNR and CDR2 FQNEAQ (reference sequence). V was cut by 1 base and J by 6 bases, with 6 bases left in between. The CDR3 is CASSLGQAEAFF. CDR3 DNA sequence: TGTGCCAGCAGCTTAGGACAGGCTGAAGCTTTCTTT.

The V gene is TRBV6-5, the J gene TRBJ2-1, with TRBD1 identical over 7 bases. J lost 4 bases, V lost 6 bases, and 9 bases had no gene match. This CDR3 contains 15 residues. Germline lookup yields CDR1 MNHEY and CDR2 SVGAGI. CDR3 sequence (DNA): TGTGCCAGCAGCACTGACAGGGCGATGTACAATGAGCAGTTCTTC. Its translation is CASSTDRAMYNEQFF.

A few counts support this clonotype. The chain carries TRBV11-2 and TRBJ2-5; weak D call: TRBD2 (6 bases). V gave up 0 bases and J gave up 3 bases, with 17 bases separating them. This CDR3 region has 17 residues. From germline, CDR1 is SGHAT and CDR2 FQNNGV. The CDR3 here is CASSLEPIGGAEETQYF. CDR3 nucleotides: TGTGCCAGCAGCTTAGAACCCATCGGAGGGGCTGAAGAGACCCAGTACTTC.

This clonotype was observed a handful of times. The chain employs TRBV20-1 and TRBJ2-3; the match to TRBD2 covers 8 bases. There are 16 residues in the CDR3. V dropped 0 bases and J dropped 5; count of bases not matched to a gene: 10. Germline CDR1 reads DFQATT; CDR2 reads SNEGSKA (reference sequence). Written as DNA, the CDR3 is TGCAGTGCTAGAGATCTCGACGGGGGGGCTAAAGATACGCAGTATTTT. As protein: CSARDLDGGAKDTQYF.

CDR3 bases: TGTGCCAGCAGCCATAAGTCCCGCAGGGAGCAGTACTTC. Translating gives CASSHKSRREQYF. The chain combines TRBV14 with TRBJ2-7; D is unresolved. The CDR3 is 13 amino acids. The ends were cut back, 3 bases at V and 7 bases at J, with 13 bases in the middle. Germline-derived CDR1 and CDR2 are SGHDN and FVKESK.

The rearrangement joins TRBV9 to TRBJ2-3, with 8 positions matching TRBD2. With 3 bases clipped from V and 0 bases from J, the junction kept 9 bases outside the gene matches. Germline values: CDR1 SGDLS, CDR2 YYNGEE. The CDR3 totals 17 residues. The CDR3 reads CASSAPRAGGSTDTQYF. The CDR3 bases are TGTGCCAGCAGCGCCCCACGGGCGGGGGGAAGCACAGATACGCAGTATTTT.

This clonotype was picked up a small number of times. V and J are TRBV6-5 and TRBJ1-1; the match to TRBD1 covers 7 bases. This CDR3 has 14 residues. The J segment lost 4 bases and the V segment lost 7 bases, leaving 9 bases of the junction unmatched. Germline V CDR1 and CDR2: MNHEY, SVGAGI. CDR3 sequence (DNA): TGTGCCAGCAAACGACAGGGCTGGGGCACTGAAGCTTTCTTT. Amino acids: CASKRQGWGTEAFF.

This clonotype was detected only a few times. The chain employs TRBV11-2 and TRBJ2-2; TRBD2 might be the D (5 bases). The CDR3 loop spans 14 amino acids. Germline V gives CDR1 SGHAT, CDR2 FQNNGV. Trimming took off 9 bases at V and 0 bases at J, with 11 bases between the two ends. The CDR3 protein is CASRGLTNTGELFF. The CDR3 DNA reads TGTGCCAGTAGAGGACTGACGAACACCGGGGAGCTGTTTTTT.

This clonotype was recorded many times. V is TRBV6-2 or TRBV6-3 and J is TRBJ1-6; weak D call: TRBD1 (5 bases). Germline values: CDR1 MNHEY, CDR2 SVGEGT. The CDR3 totals 13 residues. Trimming removed 4 bases at V and 8 bases at J, with 9 bases between. The CDR3 region is CASSFREHSPLHF. As DNA, the CDR3 is TGTGCCAGCAGTTTCAGGGAACATTCACCCCTCCACTTT.

This sequence joins TRBV7-9 and TRBJ2-7, with 7 bases matching TRBD2. CDR1 and CDR2 (germline): SEHNR, FQNEAQ (reference sequence). J gave up 3 bases and V 5 bases, and 10 bases lay outside the gene matches. The CDR3 consists of 15 residues. The CDR3 DNA is TGTGCCAGCAGCCCGGCGGGGGTTAAGGGCTACGAGCAGTACTTC. The encoded protein is CASSPAGVKGYEQYF.

This clonotype was counted only a few times. The chain uses TRBV12-5 and TRBJ2-7; 9 nucleotides match TRBD1. The CDR3 is 14 amino acids. Germline values: CDR1 LGHNT, CDR2 FRNRAP. V dropped 1 base and J dropped 5; count of bases not matched to a gene: 3. CDR3 loop: CASGLGTGVHEQYF. DNA of the CDR3: TGTGCTAGTGGTTTGGGGACAGGGGTCCACGAGCAGTACTTC. Full variable domain (outside the CDR3, taken from reference TRBV12-5 and TRBJ2-7): DARVTQTPRHKVTEMGQEVTMRCQPILGHNTVFWYRQTMMQGLELLAYFRNRAPLDDSGMPKDRFSAEMPDATLATLKIQPSEPRDSAVYFCASGLGTGVHEQYFGPGTRLTVT.

This clonotype was detected a few times. The chain combines TRBV21-1 with TRBJ1-2; TRBD1 was called by the table and not checked on the DNA. TRBV21-1 is an annotated pseudogene. This CDR3 region has 13 residues. CDR3 nucleotide sequence: TGTGCCAGCAAGGAGGGGGACGGCTATGGCTACACCTTC. Translation gives CASKEGDGYGYTF.